Described below is a single T cell receptor (beta chain) sequence and its context. This CDR3 comprises 15 residues. Trimming removed 4 bases at V and 5 bases at J, with 17 bases between. CDR1 and CDR2 from the germline V gene are SNHLY and FYNNEI. This sample stems from a study of PD-1 blockade in mismatch repair-deficient tumors. Study-level information: Patients had over ten mismatch repair-deficient cancer types and were previously treated and progressing.

Every patient had mismatch repair deficiency by PCR or immunohistochemistry. Data came from immunoSEQ multiplex PCR; TCRdb stores just in-frame clones and leaves some out. The sample shows about 84,000 clones, 81% of them seen only once. Sequencing used peripheral blood, obtained 12 weeks after starting pembrolizumab. The chain couples TRBV2 to TRBJ2-5; D possibly uses TRBD1 or TRBD2 (6 bases each). The source of this sequence is an adult with mismatch repair-deficient cancer. The CDR3 nucleotides read TGTGCCAGCAGTGCACAGGGATACGGGAGCGAGACCCAGTACTTC. The encoded protein is CASSAQGYGSETQYF.